The T cell receptor beta chain under discussion was sequenced for a study of Ad26.COV2.S vaccination and SARS-CoV-2 variants. Points from the study as a whole: Vaccine and placebo recipients had comparable breadth of non-spike TCRs.

There are many counts of this clone. Antigen specificity is unknown. Germline CDR1 reads SGDLS; CDR2 reads YYNGEE. This CDR3 comprises 15 residues. Trimming cost V 1 base and J 4 bases, with 11 bases left between them. The method was immunoSEQ multiplex PCR; TCRdb's version includes in-frame clones alone and lacks a portion of them. The sample has roughly 180,000 clones; around nine tenths are singletons. The receptor's source is a human donor who had recovered from COVID-19. The chain joins TRBV9 to TRBJ2-2; D is unresolved. The starting material was peripheral blood, obtained after recovery from COVID-19. CDR3 sequence (DNA): TGTGCCAGCAGCGTACCGGGCAGAGGCACCGGGGAGCTGTTTTTT. Protein product: CASSVPGRGTGELFF.